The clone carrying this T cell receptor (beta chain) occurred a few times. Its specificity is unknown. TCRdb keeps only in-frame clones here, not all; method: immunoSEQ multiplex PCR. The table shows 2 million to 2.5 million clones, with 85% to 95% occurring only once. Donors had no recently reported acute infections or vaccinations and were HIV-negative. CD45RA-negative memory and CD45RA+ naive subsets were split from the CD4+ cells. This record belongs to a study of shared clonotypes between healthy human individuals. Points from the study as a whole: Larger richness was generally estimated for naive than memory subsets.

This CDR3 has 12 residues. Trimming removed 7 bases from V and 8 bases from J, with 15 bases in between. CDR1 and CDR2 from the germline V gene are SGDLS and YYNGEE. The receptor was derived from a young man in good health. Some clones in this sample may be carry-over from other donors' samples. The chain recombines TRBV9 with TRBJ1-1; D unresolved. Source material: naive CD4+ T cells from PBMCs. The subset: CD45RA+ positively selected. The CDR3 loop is CASALSDGEAFF. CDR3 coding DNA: TGTGCCAGCGCGCTGAGTGACGGGGAAGCTTTCTTT.